The next 8 T cell receptor beta chains were all read from a single sample in a study of graft-versus-host responses after intestinal transplantation (dated by TCRdb to about 2021). Library preparation was by the immunoSEQ multiplex PCR assay. TCRdb's version of the immuneACCESS table is confined to in-frame rearrangements and falls short of the full clone set. An unresolved V gene accounts for under half of the shortfall where checked; the remainder is of unknown origin. For this sample the table gives about 38,000 clones, of which about four fifths were detected only once. Clones ranked in the top ten supply about 3.7% of the sample. Sequenced here: PBMCs, sampled roughly 34 months after transplant. These receptors were obtained from a human patient who received an intestinal transplant, so some T cells may come from the graft donor.

J is TRBJ2-3 and V is TRBV4-2, with TRBD2 matching over 8 bases. CDR1 is LGHNA, CDR2 YNFKEQ, per germline. Germline trimming cut 1 base from V and 5 bases from J; bases unmatched to any gene: 11. CDR3 length: 17 amino acids. CDR3 in amino acids: CASSQVEAGDGRDTQYF. The CDR3 DNA sequence: TGTGCCAGCAGCCAAGTAGAAGCGGGAGATGGTAGAGATACGCAGTATTTT.

The gene calls are TRBV19 and TRBJ1-6, with D hard to call. Trimming removed 6 bases at V and 0 bases at J, with 15 bases between. The CDR3 length is 17 residues. Germline CDR1 LNHDA, CDR2 SQIVND (reference sequence). The CDR3 loop is CASRVRARASYNSPLHF. CDR3 coding DNA: TGTGCCAGTAGGGTGCGGGCCCGTGCCTCCTATAATTCACCCCTCCACTTT.

In this sample, this clone turned up a few times. The V gene is TRBV10-3, the J gene TRBJ2-7; TRBD1 is a possible D gene (6 bases). There are 15 residues in the CDR3. Germline V gene lookup returns CDR1 ENHRY and CDR2 SYGVKD. With 3 bases removed from V and 2 bases from J, the gap between germline ends came to 14 bases. CDR3 sequence (DNA): TGTGCCATCAGTGACTGGGGGCAAACCCCCTACGAGCAGTACTTC. Translating it yields CAISDWGQTPYEQYF.

The chain combines TRBV4-2 with TRBJ2-3, with TRBD2 identical over 9 bases. This CDR3 comprises 17 residues. Germline CDR1 and CDR2: LGHNA and YNFKEQ. The junction had 6 bases not matched to a gene; V was cut back by 0 bases and J by 2 bases. DNA for the CDR3: TGTGCCAGCAGCCAAGATGGGGGCGGGAGGGCCACAGATACGCAGTATTTT. This encodes CASSQDGGGRATDTQYF.

The chain employs TRBV6-5 and TRBJ2-7; a weak D match, TRBD1 (5 bases). Looked up from germline, CDR1 is MNHEY and CDR2 is SVGAGI. V was clipped by 2 bases and J by 1 base, with 12 bases between them. The CDR3 spans 15 residues. CDR3 residues: CASSYTRVPSYEQYF. CDR3 sequence (DNA): TGTGCCAGCAGTTACACCAGGGTACCTTCCTACGAGCAGTACTTC.

V is TRBV5-1 and J is TRBJ1-3, with TRBD1 as a possible D gene (6 bases). CDR3 length: 15 amino acids. Deletions cut 4 bases from V and 3 bases from J, with 14 bases between. The V gene's germline CDR1 is SGHRS and CDR2 YFSETQ. CDR3: CASSLLGAGGNTIYF. CDR3 sequence (DNA): TGCGCCAGCAGCCTCCTGGGGGCAGGTGGAAACACCATATATTTT.

The chain joins TRBV28 to TRBJ1-2, with a tentative D call TRBD1 (5 bases). With 4 bases removed from V and 1 base from J, the gap between germline ends came to 13 bases. This CDR3 contains 15 residues. Germline V gene data show CDR1 as MDHEN and CDR2 as SYDVKM. The CDR3 reads CASSSSPTDNYGYTF. The CDR3 DNA is TGTGCCAGCAGTTCCTCCCCGACAGATAACTATGGCTACACCTTC.

This chain connects TRBV4-1 to TRBJ2-3; D is uncertain. The germline gives CDR1 MGHRA, CDR2 YSYEKL. The CDR3 runs 16 residues. V was clipped by 5 bases and J by 5 bases, with 20 bases between them. The CDR3 region is CASSSHDGLVGDTQYF. For the CDR3, the DNA is TGCGCCAGCAGCTCCCACGACGGGTTGGTCGGAGATACGCAGTATTTT.